This T cell receptor (beta chain) was obtained from a study of OX40 agonist ivuxolimab in advanced cancers. About the study: Patients achieving partial responses numbered three: one hepatocellular carcinoma case and two cutaneous melanoma cases. Findings and limits, study-wide: Some of the lowest clonal expansion was seen in partial responders at 0.1-3.0 mg/kg. Expanded clones belonging to CD8+ T cells outnumbered, on average, those of CD4+.

Of note for this clone: Antigen unknown.

This CDR3 spans 15 amino acids. Germline V lookup: CDR1 MNHEY, CDR2 SMNVEV (reference sequence). Losses at the gene ends were 8 bases for V and 3 bases for J; bases not matched to a gene: 10. TCRdb's table, derived via immunoSEQ multiplex PCR, lists solely in-frame clones and lacks some. The data show approximately 17,000 clones, 65% to 85% seen once. This chain connects TRBV27 to TRBJ2-1; 7 bases are a match to TRBD1. The source is an adult with an advanced solid tumor such as melanoma, head and neck, liver or kidney cancer. This sample comprised CD4+ or CD8+ T cells sorted from blood, obtained in a trial of the OX40 agonist ivuxolimab. The CDR3 here is CASASRDRNYNEQFF. CDR3 nucleotide sequence: TGTGCCAGCGCCAGTCGGGACAGAAACTACAATGAGCAGTTCTTC.